This entry describes one T cell receptor (beta chain). The record originates from a study of cytomegalovirus exposure and HLA in healthy donors. The PCR made use of 60 Vbeta and 13 Jbeta primers. Data came from immunoSEQ multiplex PCR; TCRdb stores just in-frame clones and leaves some out. The sample yields over 200,000 clones, roughly 87% seen once. CDR1 is KGHSH and CDR2 is LQKENI in the germline V gene. This CDR3 has 15 amino acids. V was pared by 3 bases and J by 9 bases, with 20 bases between. This receptor was taken from a woman aged 40 to 49 in good health and CMV-seropositive. The chain couples TRBV18 to TRBJ1-2; TRBD1 is a possible D gene (6 bases). The source material was PBMCs. Here the CDR3 DNA reads TGTGCCAGCTCACCTGAAACCGGGACATCGGTCCGCTACACCTTC. It translates to CASSPETGTSVRYTF. Using reference TRBV18 and TRBJ1-2 for the parts outside the CDR3, the full variable domain is NAGVMQNPRHLVRRRGQEARLRCSPMKGHSHVYWYRQLPEEGLKFMVYLQKENIIDESGMPKERFSAEFPKEGPSILRIQQVVRGDSAAYFCASSPETGTSVRYTFGSGTRLTVV.